What follows describes a single T cell receptor beta chain. V dropped 4 bases and J dropped 5 bases, with 26 bases sitting between them. From germline, CDR1 is LNHDA and CDR2 SQIVND (reference sequence). The CDR3 is 18 amino acids. Produced via immunoSEQ multiplex PCR; TCRdb's table is partial and in-frame only. Among some 39,000 clones listed, approximately 93% were seen once. This entry belongs to a study of graft-versus-host responses after intestinal transplantation. The material sequenced was PBMCs, taken nearly 750 days after intestinal transplantation. The V and J genes are TRBV19 and TRBJ1-2; D not resolved. This TCR came from a human patient who received an intestinal transplant, so some T cells may come from the graft donor. The CDR3 DNA reads as TGTGCCAGTAGTAGACTCCCAGGAGCCTACGATACAATTTATGGCTACACCTTC. Translation gives CASSRLPGAYDTIYGYTF. Supplemented by reference TRBV19 and TRBJ1-2, the full variable domain reads DGGITQSPKYLFRKEGQNVTLSCEQNLNHDAMYWYRQDPGQGLRLIYYSQIVNDFQKGDIAEGYSVSREKKESFPLTVTSAQKNPTAFYLCASSRLPGAYDTIYGYTFGSGTRLTVV.